The T cell receptor (beta chain) under discussion was sequenced for a study of graft-versus-host responses after intestinal transplantation. V gave up 6 bases and J gave up 8 bases; unmatched junction bases: 10. The CDR3 totals 14 residues. The germline V gene encodes CDR1 MNHEY and CDR2 SVGAGI. Of note for this clone: Its antigen is currently unknown.

The table came from immunoSEQ multiplex PCR; TCRdb's copy has only in-frame clones and leaves some out. The sample lists over 100,000 clones, about 93% occurring once. Sequencing was performed on unstimulated CD4+ T cells sorted from spleen or lymph node cells, taken before intestinal transplant. This chain links TRBV6-5 with TRBJ1-2; TRBD1 matches at 9 bases. This TCR was recovered from a human donor who received an intestinal transplant. The CDR3 protein is CASRLGQGFLGYTF. CDR3 DNA sequence: TGTGCCAGCAGGTTGGGACAGGGCTTCCTAGGCTACACCTTC.